A selection of T cell receptor beta chains follows, all from one sample in a study of cytomegalovirus exposure and HLA in healthy donors. Libraries were prepared by immunoSEQ multiplex PCR; TCRdb keeps only in-frame clonotypes and omits some of them. The sample includes approximately 170,000 clones, around 86% of them seen just once. The sequenced material came from PBMCs. These receptors came from a male donor in good health and CMV-seronegative. CDR3s include the opening cysteine and the closing phenylalanine or tryptophan. Fields, in order: clone size, J gene, V gene, D gene, CDR3 protein, CDR3 DNA. The D gene is left open where the match is weak. Clone size is shown for a subset of rows, as once, few, many or a class of expanded clone.

- | TRBJ1-1 | TRBV5-4 | - | CASSSLTASGWSNTEAFF | TGTGCCAGCAGCTCCCTGACAGCCTCAGGTTGGTCGAACACTGAAGCTTTCTTT
- | TRBJ2-7 | TRBV5-1 | - | CASYEGPSSYEQYF | TGCGCCAGCTATGAGGGCCCCTCATCCTACGAGCAGTACTTC
- | TRBJ2-4 | TRBV30 | TRBD1 | CAWSPGQGINIQYF | TGTGCCTGGTCCCCGGGACAGGGGATAAACATTCAGTACTTC
- | TRBJ2-3 | TRBV18 | TRBD2 | CASSPRTSGGDHTQYF | TGTGCCAGCTCACCACGGACTAGCGGGGGGGATCATACGCAGTATTTT
- | TRBJ2-1 | TRBV14 | - | CASSQDGGHEQFF | TGTGCCAGCAGCCAAGATGGGGGCCATGAGCAGTTCTTC
- | TRBJ2-5 | TRBV10-3 | - | CAISESPGVGETQYF | TGTGCCATCAGTGAGTCGCCGGGGGTAGGGGAGACCCAGTACTTC
- | TRBJ2-7 | TRBV4-3 | TRBD2 | CASSQALAGAREQYF | TGCGCCAGCAGCCAAGCCCTAGCGGGGGCAAGGGAGCAGTACTTC
once | TRBJ2-2 | TRBV4-1 | - | CASSRNNRVHGTGELFF | TGCGCCAGCAGCCGAAACAACAGGGTACACGGCACCGGGGAGCTGTTTTTT
once | TRBJ2-2 | TRBV7-2 | TRBD2 | CASRPGTSGRPPGTGELFF | TGTGCCAGCAGACCCGGGACTAGCGGGAGGCCACCGGGCACCGGGGAGCTGTTTTTT
- | TRBJ1-2 | TRBV10-3 | - | CAISDTKGIRPNYGYTF | TGTGCCATCAGCGATACGAAGGGGATCCGCCCTAACTATGGCTACACCTTC
- | TRBJ1-2 | TRBV7-2 | - | CASRLDGVSYGYTF | TGTGCCAGCAGGTTGGACGGGGTTAGCTATGGCTACACCTTC
- | TRBJ1-1 | TRBV5-1 | - | CASSFRDSNTEAFF | TGCGCCAGCAGCTTCCGGGACTCGAACACTGAAGCTTTCTTT
- | TRBJ2-4 | TRBV15 | - | CATSREQIKYF | TGTGCCACCAGCAGAGAACAGATTAAGTACTTC
- | TRBJ1-1 | TRBV27 | - | CASTRLEGDTEAFF | TGTGCCAGCACGCGGCTGGAAGGGGACACTGAAGCTTTCTTT
- | TRBJ2-2 | TRBV11-2 | - | CASSRRGNTGELFF | TGTGCCAGCAGCCGGAGGGGGAACACCGGGGAGCTGTTTTTT
- | TRBJ2-7 | TRBV5-4 | TRBD2 | CASSLYRRGGGNEQYF | TGTGCCAGCAGCTTATATCGGCGGGGGGGCGGCAACGAGCAGTACTTC
- | TRBJ2-3 | TRBV7-9 | - | CASSPGTTDTQYF | TGTGCCAGCAGCCCAGGGACTACAGATACGCAGTATTTT
- | TRBJ1-6 | TRBV6-5 | TRBD1 | CASTRGRGYNSPLHF | TGTGCCAGCACCAGGGGGCGGGGGTATAATTCACCCCTCCACTTT
- | TRBJ2-3 | TRBV4-1 | - | CASSQDPYTDTQYF | TGCGCCAGCAGCCAAGATCCGTACACAGATACGCAGTATTTT
- | TRBJ2-7 | TRBV21-1 | - | CASRLWDSHFNRYEQYF | TGTGCCAGCAGACTCTGGGACAGCCACTTTAACAGGTACGAGCAGTACTTC
- | TRBJ1-1 | TRBV6-5 | - | CASRMDSTEAFF | TGTGCCAGCAGGATGGACAGCACTGAAGCTTTCTTT
once | TRBJ1-1 | TRBV11-2 | TRBD1 | CASSSTPTGATEAFF | TGTGCCAGCAGCTCCACACCGACAGGGGCCACTGAAGCTTTCTTT
- | TRBJ2-7 | TRBV7-2 | TRBD1 | CASNFGGTGTYEQYF | TGTGCCAGCAACTTTGGGGGGACAGGGACCTACGAGCAGTACTTC
once | TRBJ1-2 | TRBV15 | TRBD1 | CATSLGTGGNYGYTF | TGTGCCACCAGCCTAGGGACAGGGGGGAACTATGGCTACACCTTC
few | TRBJ1-3 | TRBV29-1 | TRBD1 | CSVKRTGALSGNTIYF | TGCAGCGTTAAACGGACAGGGGCCCTTTCTGGAAACACCATATATTTT
- | TRBJ1-5 | TRBV19 | TRBD1 | CASSIGATGLRSNQPQHF | TGTGCCAGTAGTATAGGGGCGACAGGGCTCCGGAGCAATCAGCCCCAGCATTTT
few | TRBJ2-7 | TRBV6-5 | - | CASSYAGRDSYEQYF | TGTGCCAGCAGTTATGCAGGGCGGGATTCCTACGAGCAGTACTTC
- | TRBJ2-1 | TRBV29-1 | - | CSVEDPGSYNEQFF | TGCAGCGTTGAAGATCCAGGCAGTTACAATGAGCAGTTCTTC
- | TRBJ2-2 | TRBV6-6 | TRBD1 | CASSRDRGIPLFF | TGTGCCAGCAGCCGTGACAGGGGAATCCCGCTGTTTTTT
- | TRBJ1-5 | TRBV27 | TRBD1 | CASSLAGGGQPQHF | TGTGCCAGCAGCCTCGCAGGGGGCGGACAGCCCCAGCATTTT
- | TRBJ1-4 | TRBV5-6 | - | CASSTRGRGPTNEKLFF | TGTGCCAGCAGCACCAGGGGTAGAGGGCCAACTAATGAAAAACTGTTTTTT
- | TRBJ2-3 | TRBV6-1 | - | CASSEVNTVSTDTQYF | TGTGCCAGCAGTGAAGTGAACACAGTTAGCACAGATACGCAGTATTTT
once | TRBJ2-3 | TRBV6-6 | TRBD2 | CASSYAGGTSTDTQYF | TGTGCCAGCAGTTACGCGGGGGGTACGAGCACAGATACGCAGTATTTT
- | TRBJ1-6 | TRBV14 | - | CASSRAQANSPLHF | TGTGCCAGCAGCCGGGCGCAGGCTAATTCACCCCTCCACTTT
- | TRBJ1-1 | TRBV27 | - | CASREQGWTEAFF | TGTGCCAGCAGAGAACAGGGATGGACTGAAGCTTTCTTT
- | TRBJ2-7 | TRBV11-2 | - | CASSLGTGTVEYF | TGTGCCAGCAGCTTAGGTACGGGAACGGTGGAGTACTTC
- | TRBJ1-6 | TRBV7-2 | - | CASSLGVYNSPLHF | TGTGCCAGCAGCTTAGGAGTCTATAATTCACCCCTCCACTTT
- | TRBJ2-5 | TRBV10-1 | TRBD2 | CASSDQGLAESRETQYF | TGCGCCAGCAGTGACCAGGGACTAGCGGAATCAAGAGAGACCCAGTACTTC
- | TRBJ2-5 | TRBV5-6 | TRBD1 | CASSPGQGQGETQYF | TGTGCCAGCAGCCCAGGACAGGGGCAAGGAGAGACCCAGTACTTC
- | TRBJ2-3 | TRBV5-6 | - | CASSQLHTSTDTQYF | TGTGCCAGCAGCCAACTCCATACTAGCACAGATACGCAGTATTTT
- | TRBJ2-1 | TRBV5-6 | - | CASSLARYEQFF | TGTGCCAGCAGCTTGGCTAGGTATGAGCAGTTCTTC
few | TRBJ2-2 | TRBV7-2 | - | CASSLTRTGELFF | TGTGCCAGCAGCTTAACCCGGACCGGGGAGCTGTTTTTT
- | TRBJ2-2 | TRBV2 | TRBD1 | CASIRDRATGELFF | TGTGCCAGCATTAGAGACAGGGCCACCGGGGAGCTGTTTTTT
- | TRBJ2-5 | TRBV5-1 | - | CASSLVMGLKETQYF | TGCGCCAGCAGCTTGGTTATGGGGCTGAAAGAGACCCAGTACTTC
- | TRBJ1-4 | TRBV19 | - | CASCAGRGTNEKLFF | TGTGCCAGTTGCGCAGGTCGAGGGACTAATGAAAAACTGTTTTTT
- | TRBJ2-1 | TRBV5-1 | TRBD2 | CASSPPAGGRNEQFF | TGCGCCAGCAGCCCGCCAGCGGGGGGTCGCAATGAGCAGTTCTTC
few | TRBJ1-1 | TRBV5-4 | - | CASSVNTEAFF | TGTGCCAGCAGCGTAAACACTGAAGCTTTCTTT
- | TRBJ1-2 | TRBV9 | - | CASTPQGGAASYGYTF | TGTGCCAGCACCCCGCAGGGAGGAGCGGCTAGCTATGGCTACACCTTC
- | TRBJ2-1 | TRBV4-2 | - | CASSQVERTHSYNEQFF | TGTGCCAGCAGCCAAGTGGAGCGGACCCACTCCTACAATGAGCAGTTCTTC
- | TRBJ1-6 | TRBV7-9 | TRBD1 | CASSLTGGSSPLHF | TGTGCCAGCAGCTTAACAGGGGGCTCTTCACCCCTCCACTTT
once | TRBJ1-6 | TRBV5-1 | - | CASSITGRSPLHF | TGCGCCAGCAGCATCACAGGGAGATCACCCCTCCACTTT
- | TRBJ2-7 | TRBV7-9 | - | CASSLSGAEQYF | TGTGCCAGCAGCTTATCAGGGGCCGAGCAGTACTTC
- | TRBJ1-1 | TRBV10-3 | - | CAISELAGNGMNTEAFF | TGTGCCATCAGTGAGTTGGCGGGAAACGGGATGAACACTGAAGCTTTCTTT
- | TRBJ2-1 | TRBV6-6 | TRBD2 | CASSLGTSGAYNEQFF | TGTGCCAGCAGCCTCGGGACTAGCGGGGCTTACAATGAGCAGTTCTTC
- | TRBJ2-3 | TRBV7-9 | TRBD2 | CASSSGSTDTQYF | TGTGCCAGCTCTAGCGGTAGCACAGATACGCAGTATTTT
- | TRBJ2-1 | TRBV7-2 | TRBD2 | CASSLTSGGINEQFF | TGTGCCAGCAGCTTGACTAGCGGGGGAATCAATGAGCAGTTCTTC
- | TRBJ2-2 | TRBV5-1 | TRBD1 | CASSGGQGALAGELFF | TGCGCCAGCAGCGGGGGACAGGGGGCATTGGCCGGGGAGCTGTTTTTT
- | TRBJ2-7 | TRBV5-1 | - | CASSLSSTRRDTIYEQYF | TGCGCCAGCAGCTTGTCATCTACGCGCCGGGACACCATCTACGAGCAGTACTTC
- | TRBJ2-3 | TRBV30 | - | CAWRLTAGTDTQYF | TGTGCCTGGAGACTCACAGCAGGAACAGATACGCAGTATTTT